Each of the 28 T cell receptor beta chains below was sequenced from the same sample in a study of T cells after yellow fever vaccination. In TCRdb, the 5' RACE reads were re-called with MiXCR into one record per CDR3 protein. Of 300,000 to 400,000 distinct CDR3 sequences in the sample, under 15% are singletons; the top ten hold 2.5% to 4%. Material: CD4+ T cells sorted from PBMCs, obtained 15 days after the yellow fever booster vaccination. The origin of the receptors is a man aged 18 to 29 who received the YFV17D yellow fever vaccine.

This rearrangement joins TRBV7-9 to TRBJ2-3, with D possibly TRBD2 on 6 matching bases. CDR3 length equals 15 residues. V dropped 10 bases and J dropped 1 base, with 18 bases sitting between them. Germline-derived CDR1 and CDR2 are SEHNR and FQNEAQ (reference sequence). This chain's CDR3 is CATRRGRVGTDTQYF. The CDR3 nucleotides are TGTGCCACCCGGAGGGGTAGGGTCGGCACAGATACGCAGTATTTT.

Written as DNA, the CDR3 is TGTGCCATCAGCCGGACAGGGGGCTACGAGCAGTACGTC. This gives the protein CAISRTGGYEQYV. The V and J genes are TRBV10-3 and TRBJ2-7; TRBD1 matches 10 bases. V lost 6 bases and J lost 3; bases outside the gene matches: 2. Germline lookup yields CDR1 ENHRY and CDR2 SYGVKD. This CDR3 region has 13 residues.

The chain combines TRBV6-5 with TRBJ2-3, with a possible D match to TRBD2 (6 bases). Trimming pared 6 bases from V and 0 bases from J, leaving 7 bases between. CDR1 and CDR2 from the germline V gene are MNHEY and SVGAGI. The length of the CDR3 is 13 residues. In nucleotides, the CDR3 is TGTGCCAGCAGAGGGACTAGCACAGATACGCAGTATTTT. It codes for CASRGTSTDTQYF.

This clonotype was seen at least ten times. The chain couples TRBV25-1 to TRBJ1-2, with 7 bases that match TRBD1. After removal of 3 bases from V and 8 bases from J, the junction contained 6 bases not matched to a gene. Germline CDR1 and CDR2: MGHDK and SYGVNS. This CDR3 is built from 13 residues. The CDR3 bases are TGTGCCAGCAGTGATACAGGGGATCGGGGCTACACCTTC. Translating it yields CASSDTGDRGYTF.

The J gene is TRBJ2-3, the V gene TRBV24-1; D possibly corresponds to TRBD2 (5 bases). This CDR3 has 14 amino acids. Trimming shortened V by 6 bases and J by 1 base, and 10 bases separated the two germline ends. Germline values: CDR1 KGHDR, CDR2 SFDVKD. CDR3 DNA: TGTGCCACCAGTCCGCGGGCTGGCACAGATACGCAGTATTTT. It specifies CATSPRAGTDTQYF.

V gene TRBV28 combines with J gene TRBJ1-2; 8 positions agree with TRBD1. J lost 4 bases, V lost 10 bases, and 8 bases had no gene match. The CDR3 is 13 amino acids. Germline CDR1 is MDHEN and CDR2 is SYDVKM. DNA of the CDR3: TGTGCCACGGGACAGGACCCTTCCTATGGCTACACCTTC. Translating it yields CATGQDPSYGYTF.

The CDR3 coding sequence is TGTGCCAGCAGCTTAGGCAGGGGCTATGAGCAGTTCTTC. Translating it yields CASSLGRGYEQFF. J is TRBJ2-1 and V is TRBV7-3, with D perhaps matching TRBD1 (6 bases). There are 13 residues in the CDR3. The germline gives CDR1 SGHTA, CDR2 FQGTGA. The germline V and J ends were trimmed by 2 bases and 8 bases, with 10 bases remaining between them.

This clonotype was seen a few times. The CDR3 nucleotides read TGTGCCAGCTCACCGCCGCGGGGGCAGGGAGAGACCCAGTACTTC. Its translation: CASSPPRGQGETQYF. This chain links TRBV18 with TRBJ2-5; a possible D gene is TRBD2 (7 bases). CDR1 is KGHSH and CDR2 is LQKENI in the germline V gene. The CDR3 runs 15 residues. Trimming removed 3 bases at V and 4 bases at J, with 15 bases between.

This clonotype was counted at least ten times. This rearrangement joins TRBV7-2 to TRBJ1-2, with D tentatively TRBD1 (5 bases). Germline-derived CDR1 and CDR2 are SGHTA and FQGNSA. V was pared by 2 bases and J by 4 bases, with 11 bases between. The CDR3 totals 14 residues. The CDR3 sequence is CASSLTRQSYGYTF. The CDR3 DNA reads TGTGCCAGCAGCTTAACAAGACAGTCCTATGGCTACACCTTC.

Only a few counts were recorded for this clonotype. CDR3 bases: TGTGCCAGCAGCTTAGAGGGGGCGCGCACAGATACGCAGTATTTT. This translates into CASSLEGARTDTQYF. The genes are TRBV7-8 and TRBJ2-3, with 7 bases identical to TRBD1. The V and J ends lost 1 base and 1 base, in that order; junction bases with no gene match: 2. Germline values: CDR1 SGHVS, CDR2 FQNEAQ. The CDR3 has 15 amino acids.

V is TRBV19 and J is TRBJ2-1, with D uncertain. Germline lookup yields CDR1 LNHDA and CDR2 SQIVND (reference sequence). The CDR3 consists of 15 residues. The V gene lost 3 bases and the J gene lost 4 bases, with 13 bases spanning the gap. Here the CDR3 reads CASSIRGPSYNEQFF. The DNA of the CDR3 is TGTGCCAGTAGTATCAGAGGACCCTCATACAATGAGCAGTTCTTC.

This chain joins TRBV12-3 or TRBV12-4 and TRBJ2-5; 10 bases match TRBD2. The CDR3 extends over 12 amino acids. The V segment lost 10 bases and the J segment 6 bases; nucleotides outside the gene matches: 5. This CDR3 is CATSGGAKTQYF. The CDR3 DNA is TGTGCCACCAGCGGGGGGGCGAAGACCCAGTACTTC.

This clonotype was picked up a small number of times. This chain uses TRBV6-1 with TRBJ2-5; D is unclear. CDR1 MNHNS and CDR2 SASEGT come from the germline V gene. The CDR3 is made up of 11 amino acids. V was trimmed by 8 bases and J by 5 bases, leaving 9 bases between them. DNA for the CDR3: TGTGCCAGCCGAGCCGCGGAGACCCAGTACTTC. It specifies CASRAAETQYF.

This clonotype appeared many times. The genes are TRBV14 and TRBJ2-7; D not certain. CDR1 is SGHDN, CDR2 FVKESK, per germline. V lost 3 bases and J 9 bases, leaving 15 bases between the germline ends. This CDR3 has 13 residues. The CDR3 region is CASSHTRTRGQYF. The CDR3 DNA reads TGTGCCAGCAGCCATACTCGGACGCGTGGGCAGTACTTC.

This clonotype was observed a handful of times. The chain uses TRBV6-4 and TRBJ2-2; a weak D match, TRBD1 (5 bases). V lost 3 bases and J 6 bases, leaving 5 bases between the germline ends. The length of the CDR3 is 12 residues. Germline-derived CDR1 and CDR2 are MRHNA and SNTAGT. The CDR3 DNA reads TGTGCCAGCAGTGAGGGGCCCGGGGAGCTGTTTTTT. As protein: CASSEGPGELFF.

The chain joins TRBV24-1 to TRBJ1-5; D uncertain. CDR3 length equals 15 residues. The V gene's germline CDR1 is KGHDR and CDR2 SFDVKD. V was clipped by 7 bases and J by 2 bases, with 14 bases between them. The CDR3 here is CATRGVRVGNQPQHF. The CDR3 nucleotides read TGTGCCACCAGGGGAGTAAGAGTAGGCAATCAGCCCCAGCATTTT.

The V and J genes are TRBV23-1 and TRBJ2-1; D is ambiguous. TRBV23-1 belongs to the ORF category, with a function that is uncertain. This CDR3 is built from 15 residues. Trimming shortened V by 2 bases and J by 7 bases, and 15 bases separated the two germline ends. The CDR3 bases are TGCGCCAGCAGTCAACCTTTATTCCATAGAAATGAGCAGTTCTTC. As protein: CASSQPLFHRNEQFF.

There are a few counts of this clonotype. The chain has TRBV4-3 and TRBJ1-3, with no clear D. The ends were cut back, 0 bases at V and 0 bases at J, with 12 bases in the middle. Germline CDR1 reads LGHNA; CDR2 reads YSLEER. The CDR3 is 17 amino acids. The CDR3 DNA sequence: TGCGCCAGCAGCCAAGATCTTGCAGTGGCCTCTGGAAACACCATATATTTT. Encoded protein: CASSQDLAVASGNTIYF.

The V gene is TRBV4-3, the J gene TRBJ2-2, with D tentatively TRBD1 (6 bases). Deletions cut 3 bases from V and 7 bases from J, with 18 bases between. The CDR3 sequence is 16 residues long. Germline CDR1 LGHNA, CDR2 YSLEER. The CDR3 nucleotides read TGCGCCAGCAGCCATTACCCGGCCAGGGGTCACGGGGAGCTGTTTTTT. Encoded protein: CASSHYPARGHGELFF.

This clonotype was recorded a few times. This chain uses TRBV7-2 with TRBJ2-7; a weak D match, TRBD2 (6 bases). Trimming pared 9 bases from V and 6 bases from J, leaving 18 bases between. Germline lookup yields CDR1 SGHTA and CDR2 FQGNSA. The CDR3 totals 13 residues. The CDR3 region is CASGLPRGGEQYF. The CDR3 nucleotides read TGTGCCAGTGGACTACCCCGAGGCGGCGAGCAGTACTTC.

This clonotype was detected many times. The CDR3 coding sequence is TGTGCCAGCAGCCGAACAGGGATTGAGCAGTTCTTC. It yields the protein CASSRTGIEQFF. The V call is TRBV14, the J call TRBJ2-1; a weak D match, TRBD1 (6 bases). Looked up from germline, CDR1 is SGHDN and CDR2 is FVKESK. Trimming cost V 4 bases and J 9 bases, with 10 bases left between them. The length of the CDR3 is 12 residues.

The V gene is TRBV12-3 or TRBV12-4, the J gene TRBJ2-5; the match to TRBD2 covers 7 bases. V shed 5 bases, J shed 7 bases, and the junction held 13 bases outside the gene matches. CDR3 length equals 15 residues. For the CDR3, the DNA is TGTGCCAGCAGTCCCCAGGGAGCGGGGCTTGGGACCCAGTACTTC. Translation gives CASSPQGAGLGTQYF.

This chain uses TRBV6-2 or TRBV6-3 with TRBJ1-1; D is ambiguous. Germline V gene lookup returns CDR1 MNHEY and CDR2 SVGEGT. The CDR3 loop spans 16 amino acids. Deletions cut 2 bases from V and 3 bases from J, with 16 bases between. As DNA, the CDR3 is TGTGCCAGCAGTTACGGGTTTGGGATTACGGACACTGAAGCTTTCTTT. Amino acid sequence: CASSYGFGITDTEAFF.

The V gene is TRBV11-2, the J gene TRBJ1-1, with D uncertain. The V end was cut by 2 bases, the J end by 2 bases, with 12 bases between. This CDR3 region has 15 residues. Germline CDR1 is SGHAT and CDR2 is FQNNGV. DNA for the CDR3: TGTGCCAGCAGCTTAAGATTCGGGGTTAACACTGAAGCTTTCTTT. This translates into CASSLRFGVNTEAFF.

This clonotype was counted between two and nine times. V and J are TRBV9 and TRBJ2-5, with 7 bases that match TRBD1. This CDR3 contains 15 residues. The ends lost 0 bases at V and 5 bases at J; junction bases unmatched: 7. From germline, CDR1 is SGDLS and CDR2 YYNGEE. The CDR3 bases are TGTGCCAGCAGCGTAGCTCACAGGGGCGCGGAGACCCAGTACTTC. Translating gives CASSVAHRGAETQYF.

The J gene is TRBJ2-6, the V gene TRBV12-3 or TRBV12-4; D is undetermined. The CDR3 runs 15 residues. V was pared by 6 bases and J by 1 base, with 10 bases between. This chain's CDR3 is CASSYWGSGANVLTF. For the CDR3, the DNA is TGTGCCAGCAGCTACTGGGGTTCTGGGGCCAACGTCCTGACTTTC.

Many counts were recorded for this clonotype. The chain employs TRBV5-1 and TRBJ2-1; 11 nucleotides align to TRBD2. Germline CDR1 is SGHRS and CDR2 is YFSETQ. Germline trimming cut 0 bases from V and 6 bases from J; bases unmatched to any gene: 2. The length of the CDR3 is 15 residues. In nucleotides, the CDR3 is TGCGCCAGCAGCTTGGTACTAGCGGGGGCCAATGAGCAGTTCTTC. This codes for CASSLVLAGANEQFF.

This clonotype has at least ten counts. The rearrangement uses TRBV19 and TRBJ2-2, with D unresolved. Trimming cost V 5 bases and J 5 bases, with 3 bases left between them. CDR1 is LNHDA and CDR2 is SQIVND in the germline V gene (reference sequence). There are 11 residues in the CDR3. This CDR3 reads CASSGTGELFF. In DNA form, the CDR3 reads TGTGCCAGTAGTGGAACCGGGGAGCTGTTTTTT.